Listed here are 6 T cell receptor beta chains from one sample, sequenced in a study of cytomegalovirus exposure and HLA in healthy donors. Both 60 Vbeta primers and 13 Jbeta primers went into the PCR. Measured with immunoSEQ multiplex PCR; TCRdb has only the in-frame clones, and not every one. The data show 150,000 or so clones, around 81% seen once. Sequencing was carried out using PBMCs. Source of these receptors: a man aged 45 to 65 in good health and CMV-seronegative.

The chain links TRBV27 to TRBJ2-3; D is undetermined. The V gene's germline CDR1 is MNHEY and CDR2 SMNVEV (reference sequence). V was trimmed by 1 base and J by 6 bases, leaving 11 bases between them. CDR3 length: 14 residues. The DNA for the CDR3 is TGTGCCAGCAGTTTATACACACCCGGGGATACGCAGTATTTT. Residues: CASSLYTPGDTQYF.

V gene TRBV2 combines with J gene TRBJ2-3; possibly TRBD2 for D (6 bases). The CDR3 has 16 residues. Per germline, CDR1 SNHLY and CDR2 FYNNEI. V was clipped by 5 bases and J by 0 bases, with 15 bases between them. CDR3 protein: CASSWRGGASTDTQYF. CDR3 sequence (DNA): TGTGCCAGCAGTTGGCGGGGCGGGGCTAGCACAGATACGCAGTATTTT.

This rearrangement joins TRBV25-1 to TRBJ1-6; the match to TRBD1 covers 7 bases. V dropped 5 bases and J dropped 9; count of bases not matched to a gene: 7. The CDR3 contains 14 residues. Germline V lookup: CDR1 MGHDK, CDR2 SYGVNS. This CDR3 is CASSQGQEISPLHF. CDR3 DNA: TGTGCCAGCAGTCAAGGACAGGAAATTTCACCCCTCCACTTT.

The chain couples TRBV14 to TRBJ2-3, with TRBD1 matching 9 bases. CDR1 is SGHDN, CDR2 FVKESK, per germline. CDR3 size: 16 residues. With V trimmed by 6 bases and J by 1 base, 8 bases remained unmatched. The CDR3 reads CASSYTQGAGTDTQYF. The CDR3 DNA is TGTGCCAGCAGTTACACACAGGGGGCCGGCACAGATACGCAGTATTTT.

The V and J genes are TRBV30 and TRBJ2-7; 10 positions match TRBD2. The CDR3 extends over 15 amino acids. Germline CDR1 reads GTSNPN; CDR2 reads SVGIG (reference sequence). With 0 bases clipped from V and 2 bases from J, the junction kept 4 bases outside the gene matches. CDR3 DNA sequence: TGTGCCTGGAGTGTGGCTAGCGGGAGTACCTACGAGCAGTACTTC. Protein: CAWSVASGSTYEQYF.

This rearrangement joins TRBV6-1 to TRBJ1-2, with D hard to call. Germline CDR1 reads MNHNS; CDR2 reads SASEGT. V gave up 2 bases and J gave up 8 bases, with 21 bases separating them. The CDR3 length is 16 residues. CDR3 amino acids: CASSEYPRADPFGYTF. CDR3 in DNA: TGTGCCAGCAGTGAATACCCGCGGGCGGACCCCTTCGGCTACACCTTC.